The rows below give T cell receptor beta chains drawn from one sample of a study of cytomegalovirus exposure and HLA in healthy donors. Produced via immunoSEQ multiplex PCR; TCRdb's table is partial and in-frame only. Here the sample spans some 170,000 clones, around 76% being singletons. The sample taken for sequencing was PBMCs. These TCRs come from a girl between 5 and 17 years old in good health and CMV-seropositive. Each CDR3 is given without its conserved first and last residue. Each record gives: J gene, clone size, D gene, V gene, CDR3 protein. A D gene is named only where the DNA matches it firmly. Clone size is stated in some rows and not others, as once, few, many or a class when expanded.

TRBJ1-1 | . | TRBD1 | TRBV6-1 | ASSEQGASTEAF
TRBJ1-1 | . | TRBD1 | TRBV6-5 | ATRQGAGNTEAF
TRBJ2-7 | . | TRBD1 | TRBV2 | ASSSHPDRAGYEQY
TRBJ2-1 | . | TRBD2 | TRBV28 | ASSSSWGGSAYNEQF
TRBJ1-5 | . | . | TRBV30 | AWSLGRGPQH
TRBJ2-2 | . | TRBD1 | TRBV28 | ASTHRGYTGELF
TRBJ1-4 | once | . | TRBV7-6 | ASSLAAGESEKLF
TRBJ2-7 | . | TRBD1 | TRBV27 | ASSSLQGASYEQY
TRBJ2-1 | once | TRBD1 | TRBV27 | ASSLGTGIDEQF
TRBJ2-1 | . | . | TRBV19 | ASTFGNEQF
TRBJ1-1 | . | TRBD1 | TRBV6-1 | ASSDGQGAYTEAF
TRBJ1-1 | . | TRBD1 | TRBV6-6 | ASSRDRVNTEAF
TRBJ2-1 | . | TRBD2 | TRBV4-3 | ASSQDSLAGGEQF
TRBJ2-5 | . | . | TRBV30 | AWRRRETQY
TRBJ2-7 | . | . | TRBV18 | ASSPAVDSYEQY
TRBJ2-2 | . | . | TRBV11-3 | ASSLGQASGELF
TRBJ1-1 | . | TRBD1 | TRBV10-3 | ATQPGQGVTEAF
TRBJ1-2 | . | TRBD1 | TRBV7-2 | ASSGELRTRGVWGYT
TRBJ2-1 | few | . | TRBV6-1 | ASSESPQEGNEQF
TRBJ2-7 | . | . | TRBV6-5 | ASSYSLGPYEQY
TRBJ2-5 | . | . | TRBV20-1 | SALRKETQY
TRBJ1-2 | . | . | TRBV2 | ASTRELSYGYT
TRBJ2-3 | once | TRBD2 | TRBV7-7 | ASSSAGGDTQY
TRBJ2-2 | . | TRBD1 | TRBV18 | ASSLDRGNTGELF
TRBJ1-2 | . | . | TRBV15 | ATSSSRGGVDYGYT